This TCR beta chain appears in the sequencing data of a study of blood T cell repertoires in COVID-19. At the level of the study: Samples taken during acute and convalescent COVID-19 were collected in the United States, Italy and Spain.

Recovered Cohort 3 donors showed two negative PCRs, clearance, or symptom resolution. Per the original data handling: Researchers report that nucleated cell counts were estimated from reference gene primer amplification. Profiled with immunoSEQ multiplex PCR; TCRdb holds only in-frame clones, not every one. For V, J and clone size, that table is used; D and trimming come from the DNA. The table has 150,000 to 200,000 clones, approximately 80% seen once; the top ten hold 17%. This clonotype was obtained from a woman aged 45-60 years who had recovered from COVID-19. Specimen: PBMCs or T cells enriched from blood (not recorded which).

This CDR3 is CASTPSRGAYGNTIYF. In DNA form, the CDR3 reads TGTGCCAGCACCCCCTCACGGGGAGCTTATGGAAACACCATATATTTT. This chain joins TRBV7-9 and TRBJ1-3; D gene ambiguous. Trimming took off 7 bases at V and 3 bases at J, with 19 bases between the two ends. The CDR3 loop spans 16 amino acids. Germline V gives CDR1 SEHNR, CDR2 FQNEAQ (reference sequence).